This TCR beta chain derives from a study of blood T cell repertoires in COVID-19. Study context: There were acute and convalescent COVID-19 samples, and they came from the United States, Italy and Spain.

Per the original methods: Reference gene primer amplification gave estimated nucleated cell counts. Method: immunoSEQ multiplex PCR; TCRdb's copy keeps in-frame clones and lacks some. V and J calls and clone size are as listed in that table; D and trimming were resolved from the DNA. In the table there are fewer than 200,000 clones, over 75% of which are singletons. Concerning this clone itself: Other DNA sequences from this sample encode an identical CDR3 as well.

The CDR3 is 15 amino acids. Germline values: CDR1 SGHTS, CDR2 YDEGEE. Losses at the gene ends were 4 bases for V and 0 bases for J; bases not matched to a gene: 2. The sample taken for sequencing was peripheral blood. The sequence was obtained from a woman between 70 and 85 years old with acute or convalescent COVID-19. V is TRBV5-8 and J is TRBJ2-7, with 12 bases aligning to TRBD2. The CDR3 sequence: CASSRGLAGSYEQYF. The CDR3 DNA is TGTGCCAGCAGCCGGGGACTAGCGGGCTCCTACGAGCAGTACTTC.